This T cell receptor (beta chain) is drawn from a study of OX40 agonist ivuxolimab in advanced cancers. No patient had autoimmune disease or received systemic immunosuppression. Samples of blood were obtained at baseline, on cycle 4 day 1, and on cycle 7 day 1. Produced via immunoSEQ multiplex PCR; TCRdb's table is partial and in-frame only. The table includes roughly 40,000 clones, 89% detected once. Trimming took off 5 bases at V and 2 bases at J, with 7 bases between the two ends. The CDR3 loop spans 12 amino acids. CDR1 and CDR2 (germline): MNHEY, SMNVEV (reference sequence). This clone was counted between two and nine times.

The sequence was obtained from an adult with an advanced solid tumor such as melanoma, head and neck, liver or kidney cancer. The specimen was CD4+ or CD8+ T cells sorted from blood, collected in a trial of the OX40 agonist ivuxolimab. The rearrangement links TRBV27 to TRBJ2-7, with D maybe TRBD1 (5 bases). The CDR3 nucleotides are TGTGCCAGCAGTGGACAACCCTACGAGCAGTACTTC. Its translation is CASSGQPYEQYF.